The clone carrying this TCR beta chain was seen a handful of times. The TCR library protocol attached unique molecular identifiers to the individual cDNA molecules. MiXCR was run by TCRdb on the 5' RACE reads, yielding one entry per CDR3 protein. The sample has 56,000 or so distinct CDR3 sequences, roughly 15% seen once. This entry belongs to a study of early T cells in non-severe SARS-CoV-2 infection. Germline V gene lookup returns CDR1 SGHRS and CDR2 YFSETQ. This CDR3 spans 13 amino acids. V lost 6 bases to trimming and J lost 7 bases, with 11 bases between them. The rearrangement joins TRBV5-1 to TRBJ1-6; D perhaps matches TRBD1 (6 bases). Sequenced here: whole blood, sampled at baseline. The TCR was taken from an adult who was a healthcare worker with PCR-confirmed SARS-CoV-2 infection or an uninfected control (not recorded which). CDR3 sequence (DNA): TGCGCCAGCAATGCGGGGGCGAATTCACCCCTCCACTTT. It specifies CASNAGANSPLHF.